These T cell receptor beta chains were read from a single sample in a study of cytomegalovirus exposure and HLA in healthy donors. Measured with immunoSEQ multiplex PCR; TCRdb has only the in-frame clones, and not every one. The repertoire includes approximately 170,000 clones, roughly 80% of them detected once, and nearly 2.5% sits in the top ten. Input material: PBMCs. The origin of the receptors is a male donor in good health and CMV-seronegative. Each CDR3 is given without its conserved first and last residue.

v_call	j_call	cdr3_length	cdr3_aa
TRBV7-9	TRBJ2-2	14	ASSLAGQGDTGELF
TRBV28	TRBJ1-4	8	ASSSGRLF
TRBV29-1	TRBJ2-1	12	SVISGRIYNEQF
TRBV30	TRBJ2-6	15	ASFRDRGRSGANVLT
TRBV18	TRBJ2-7	14	ASSPANSGPSGEQY
TRBV5-1	TRBJ2-5	12	ASSRAGGQETQY
TRBV6-5	TRBJ2-1	12	ASSYSAGLSEQF
TRBV7-8	TRBJ2-7	13	ASSLPSGVAYEQY
TRBV5-1	TRBJ2-1	12	ASSSGTPGGEQF
TRBV9	TRBJ2-3	13	ASSVALASTDTQY
TRBV28	TRBJ2-2	13	ASSPLAGVTGELF
TRBV29-1	TRBJ1-3	20	SVVGGGTPGHPRTTSGNTIY
TRBV4-3	TRBJ2-7	14	ASSQNSGGLSYEQY
TRBV15	TRBJ2-3	14	ATSRDRDRSADTQY
TRBV4-3	TRBJ1-2	13	ASSQESGGNYGYT
TRBV7-9	TRBJ2-1	15	ASSLARGGFSYNEQF
TRBV19	TRBJ1-1	12	ASSIGQGNTEAF
TRBV15	TRBJ2-1	17	ATSKEPGLAGGRYNEQF
TRBV19	TRBJ1-6	13	ASKEWISYNSPLH
TRBV7-9	TRBJ2-5	13	ASSSERGLEETQY
TRBV30	TRBJ1-6	15	AWTVGGTTSYNSPLH
TRBV4-1	TRBJ2-1	12	ASSQDQGTNEQF
TRBV27	TRBJ2-5	13	ASSLLGSGRETQY
TRBV4-3	TRBJ2-2	14	ASSQDPRGASGELF
TRBV18	TRBJ1-1	11	ASSQGAGTEAF
TRBV5-1	TRBJ2-3	14	ASSLDGTSGSDTQY
TRBV29-1	TRBJ2-3	11	SVDSSSTDTQY
TRBV4-3	-	13	ASSPAGTDFNEQY
TRBV9	TRBJ2-1	12	ASSVGRGANEQF
TRBV9	TRBJ2-3	14	ASSVAGGQGGDTQY
TRBV6-5	TRBJ1-5	11	ASSPQENQPQH
TRBV6-5	TRBJ1-2	12	ASSYSRGQGGYT
TRBV5-4	TRBJ1-6	13	ASSLDRGGYSPLH
TRBV6-6	TRBJ2-5	13	ASSYEWVRGETQY
TRBV5-6	TRBJ2-2	16	ASSLVRRGSLFTGELF
TRBV10-3	TRBJ1-4	13	AISERGVGNEKLF
TRBV20-1	TRBJ2-7	9	SARLTYEQY
TRBV2	TRBJ2-1	13	ASSGGPSSYNEQF
TRBV29-1	TRBJ2-2	11	SVVLGGAGELF
TRBV2	TRBJ1-1	11	ASTELQNTEAF
TRBV27	TRBJ2-4	11	ASSLGGAGIQY
TRBV29-1	TRBJ2-3	18	SAVTHPVVAGPFSTDTQY
TRBV5-1	TRBJ2-5	12	ASSPTGPQETQY
TRBV2	TRBJ1-4	12	ASSESGGEEKLF
TRBV7-9	TRBJ1-4	13	ASSFGTGRSEKLF